This T cell receptor (beta chain) derives from a study of shared clonotypes between healthy human individuals. As originally analysed: Junction-only immunoSEQ sequences carried no quality scores, so filtering differed. Here immunoSEQ multiplex PCR was the method, and the copy in TCRdb shows in-frame clones only, minus some. V and J calls and clone size are as listed in that table; D and trimming were resolved from the DNA. The sample contains roughly 2.5 million clones, more than 80% of which appear only once. Germline V CDR1 and CDR2: GTSNPN, SVGIG (reference sequence). The CDR3 contains 11 residues. Trimming cost V 5 bases and J 3 bases, with 7 bases left between them. Overall study results and limits: Larger estimated richness was generally recorded for naive subsets relative to memory subsets. Around 5% was the fraction of naive CD4 clonotypes found shared across a few donors.

In the case of this clone: Antigen specificity is unknown.

V usage is TRBV30 and J usage is TRBJ1-2; D ambiguous. Input material: naive CD4+ T cells sorted from blood. Subset reported: CD45RA+ positively selected. The receptor comes from a man younger than 35 in good health. This CDR3 reads CAWARDYGYTF. The CDR3, as DNA: TGTGCCTGGGCCCGAGACTATGGCTACACCTTC.